The rows below give T cell receptor beta chains drawn from one sample of a study of blood T cell repertoires in COVID-19. Clones were sequenced by immunoSEQ multiplex PCR, and TCRdb holds only the in-frame ones, with some missing. The profile covers approximately 110,000 clones, with approximately 74% appearing a single time and around 6% taken by the ten largest. Input material: peripheral blood. These receptors were collected from a man aged 80 or over with COVID-19, enrolled during active disease. CDR3s include the opening cysteine and the closing phenylalanine or tryptophan. The order of the fields is D gene, J gene, V gene, clone size, CDR3 DNA, CDR3 protein. D genes are given only for firm matches. A clone size is listed for some rows: how often the clone was seen (once, few, many), or a class if it is expanded.

- TRBJ2-2 TRBV30 - TGTGCCTGGAGCGTGCAGGGGATCGGGGAGCTGTTTTTT CAWSVQGIGELFF
TRBD1 TRBJ2-3 TRBV7-3 - TGTGCCAGCAGCCCTTACCCTACAGGGGTCAACACAGATACGCAGTATTTT CASSPYPTGVNTDTQYF
TRBD2 TRBJ2-1 TRBV5-6 - TGTGCCAGCAGCTTATTTTGGTCTAGCGGGAGGGACCTACCCAATGAGCAGTTCTTC CASSLFWSSGRDLPNEQFF
TRBD1 TRBJ2-3 TRBV7-9 - TGTGCCAGCAGCTTCCGGGACAGGAGTTCAGATACGCAGTATTTT CASSFRDRSSDTQYF
TRBD2 TRBJ2-1 TRBV7-3 - TGTGCCAGCAGCTCCAAGGCACTAGCGGGAGGGTACAATGAGCAGTTCTTC CASSSKALAGGYNEQFF
- TRBJ1-1 TRBV5-6 - TGTGCCAGCCGCCGCCAGGGGATGGCTTTCTTT CASRRQGMAFF
- TRBJ2-1 TRBV4-3 - TGCGCCAGCAGCCAGGACTCTTCCCCATACAATGAGCAGTTCTTC CASSQDSSPYNEQFF
TRBD2 TRBJ2-1 TRBV2 - TGTGCCACAACTAGCGGGAGATACAATGAGCAGTTCTTC CATTSGRYNEQFF
TRBD1 TRBJ1-2 TRBV13 - TGTGCCAGCAGCTTAGTACAGGGGACCTATGGCTACACCTTC CASSLVQGTYGYTF
TRBD1 TRBJ2-7 TRBV18 - TGTGCCAGCTCACAACAGGGGGCGCATGGCTGGGACGAGCAGTACTTC CASSQQGAHGWDEQYF
TRBD1 TRBJ2-2 TRBV29-1 few TGCAGCGTTGAGACGGGACAGACGAACACCGGGGAGCTGTTTTTT CSVETGQTNTGELFF
TRBD2 TRBJ2-7 TRBV19 many TGTGCCAGTAGTATAGGGTTGACTAGCGGCTACGAGCAGTACTTC CASSIGLTSGYEQYF
TRBD1 TRBJ2-2 TRBV5-1 - TGCGCCAGCAGCCCGAGGACAGGGCATAACACCGGGGAGCTGTTTTTT CASSPRTGHNTGELFF
TRBD1 TRBJ1-1 TRBV28 - TGTGCCAGCAAGCAACAGGGGGGTTTTGCTGAAGCTTTCTTT CASKQQGGFAEAFF
TRBD1 TRBJ2-7 TRBV7-2 - TGTGCCAGCAGAGTGGGACAGGGGGATTTCGAGCAGTACTTC CASRVGQGDFEQYF
TRBD1 TRBJ1-2 TRBV28 - TGTGCCAGCAGTTTCATCCGGACAGGGGGTAACTATGGCTACACCTTC CASSFIRTGGNYGYTF
TRBD2 TRBJ2-7 TRBV6-5 - TGTGCCAGCAGTTCCGGACTAGCGGGAGGTTACGAGCAGTACTTC CASSSGLAGGYEQYF
TRBD1 TRBJ2-7 TRBV5-5 - TGTGCCAGCAGCTTGGGGGACAGGGCCCACTACGAGCAGTACTTC CASSLGDRAHYEQYF
- TRBJ1-3 TRBV10-3 - TGTGCCATCGTCAACTCAGCGTACTCTGGAAACACCATATATTTT CAIVNSAYSGNTIYF
TRBD2 TRBJ2-2 TRBV7-9 - TGTGCCAGCAGCATCCGGGGACTAACGAACACCGGGGAGCTGTTTTTT CASSIRGLTNTGELFF
- TRBJ1-2 TRBV19 - TGTGCCAGTAAGTCCCAGGGAAACTATGGCTACACCTTC CASKSQGNYGYTF
TRBD1 TRBJ1-1 TRBV6-2/TRBV6-3 - TGTGCCAGCAGCGGGACAGAATTTACCAACACTGAAGCTTTCTTT CASSGTEFTNTEAFF
- TRBJ2-2 TRBV11-3 - TGTGCCAGCAGCTCCCCGGGTTCCACCGGGGAGCTGTTTTTT CASSSPGSTGELFF
- TRBJ2-5 TRBV9 - TGTGCCAGCAGCGGGCGGGCGGGGATCCAAGAGACCCAGTACTTC CASSGRAGIQETQYF
TRBD1 TRBJ2-2 TRBV4-1 - TGCGCCAGCACCCGGGACAGGGTTTTGGGCACCGGGGAGCTGTTTTTT CASTRDRVLGTGELFF
TRBD2 TRBJ2-7 TRBV20-1 - TGCAGTGCTAGTAGCGGGAGTGCCGAGCAGTACTTC CSASSGSAEQYF
TRBD2 TRBJ2-1 TRBV29-1 few TGCAGCGTTGGATTAGCGGGAGGGCCGAGGATATCCTACAATGAGCAGTTCTTC CSVGLAGGPRISYNEQFF
TRBD2 TRBJ2-5 TRBV5-1 few TGCGCCAGCAGCTTGGGTCTAGCGGGAATAGGAGAGACCCAGTACTTC CASSLGLAGIGETQYF
TRBD1 TRBJ1-2 TRBV27 - TGTGCCAGCAGTTCTAGGGGGCCCTCTAACTATGGCTACACCTTC CASSSRGPSNYGYTF
- TRBJ2-7 TRBV6-1 - TGTGCCAGCAGTGTTCTAATCGGGGTCCAAAGCTCCTACGAGCAGTACTTC CASSVLIGVQSSYEQYF
- TRBJ2-5 TRBV11-3 - TGTGCCAGCAGCGCCGGCGTGGGGCTTGGGGAGACCCAGTACTTC CASSAGVGLGETQYF
- TRBJ1-1 TRBV5-1 - TGCGCCAGCAGCTTGGGGCAGGGATGGACTGAAGCTTTCTTT CASSLGQGWTEAFF
- TRBJ2-1 TRBV5-6 - TGTGCCAGCAGCTCCCCGGGACTGGGGAGGCAGTTCTTC CASSSPGLGRQFF
- TRBJ1-5 TRBV9 - TGTGCCAGCAGCGTAGCTGGAGGGACGGAGCCCCAGCATTTT CASSVAGGTEPQHF
- TRBJ2-1 TRBV7-9 few TGTGCCAGCAGCGCGCCGGGACACAACAATGAGCAGTTCTTC CASSAPGHNNEQFF
- TRBJ1-2 TRBV12-3/TRBV12-4 once TGTGCCAGCGCAGCGACCCTATATGGCTACACCTTC CASAATLYGYTF
- TRBJ1-4 TRBV7-9 - TGTGCCAGCAGCTCCGGAGGGCTGGCTAATGAAAAACTGTTTTTT CASSSGGLANEKLFF
- TRBJ1-4 TRBV6-5 - TGTGCCAGCAGTTACGGGTCAGGCTCCGTTAATGAAAAACTGTTTTTT CASSYGSGSVNEKLFF
TRBD1 TRBJ2-5 TRBV7-9 - TGTGCCAGCAGCTTGGGACAGGGAAGAGCGAGAGAGACCCAGTACTTC CASSLGQGRARETQYF
- TRBJ2-5 TRBV10-3 - TGTGCCATCAGTGATGGCCAGGCAGAGACCCAGTACTTC CAISDGQAETQYF
- TRBJ1-3 TRBV6-6 - TGTGCCAGCAGCCTCCGGGCGGGAAGGTCTGGAAACACCATATATTTT CASSLRAGRSGNTIYF